This is a list of T cell receptor beta chains from one sample in a study of blood T cell repertoires in COVID-19. Libraries were prepared by immunoSEQ multiplex PCR; TCRdb keeps only in-frame clonotypes and omits some of them. Of roughly 64,000 clones detected, around 80% appear once; the ten largest clones hold less than 6.5%. Sequenced: peripheral blood. The receptors were sampled from a woman between 55 and 75 years old with acute or convalescent COVID-19. Both conserved end residues are trimmed from each CDR3. Fields, in order: V gene, J gene, CDR3 protein.

V: TRBV10-3; J: TRBJ1-3; CDR3: AIKPGGNYGNTIY
V: TRBV6-5; J: TRBJ1-1; CDR3: ASLPRGLNTEAF
V: TRBV6-5; J: TRBJ1-1; CDR3: ASSNGGVNTEAF
V: TRBV5-1; J: TRBJ1-2; CDR3: ASRAGTGAYGYT
V: TRBV5-1; J: TRBJ1-1; CDR3: ASSLGRENTEAF
V: TRBV5-1; J: TRBJ1-1; CDR3: ASSRQGVNSEAF
V: TRBV19; J: TRBJ1-1; CDR3: ASSGDRTFNTEAF
V: TRBV12-3/TRBV12-4; J: TRBJ1-5; CDR3: ASRGDDNQPQH
V: TRBV5-1; J: TRBJ1-3; CDR3: ASSLDGLISGNTIY
V: TRBV2; J: TRBJ1-2; CDR3: ASSVQDSFYGYT
V: TRBV6-2/TRBV6-3; J: TRBJ1-2; CDR3: ASSYLPSTPRYGYT
V: TRBV5-1; J: TRBJ2-6; CDR3: ASSQGYGANVLT
V: TRBV6-6; J: TRBJ2-3; CDR3: ASSRQRDFTDTQY
V: TRBV9; J: TRBJ2-3; CDR3: ASSPRIGTDTQY
V: TRBV24-1; J: TRBJ1-5; CDR3: ATSPRGAGNQPQH
V: TRBV14; J: TRBJ2-5; CDR3: ASSQGGGRQETQY
V: TRBV19; J: TRBJ2-3; CDR3: ASSINRRGTDTQY
V: TRBV29-1; J: TRBJ1-1; CDR3: SVGVGGFGTEAF
V: TRBV3-1/TRBV3-2; J: TRBJ1-4; CDR3: ASSRLGQNSINEKLF
V: TRBV6-5; J: TRBJ1-2; CDR3: ASRGRQGWTRGYT
V: TRBV2; J: TRBJ1-2; CDR3: ASKGAAGASYT
V: TRBV6-1; J: TRBJ1-2; CDR3: ASSDQGAIYGYT
V: TRBV18; J: TRBJ1-2; CDR3: ASSPEQGARGGYT
V: TRBV18; J: TRBJ2-3; CDR3: ASSPLASDGPDTQY
V: TRBV10-3; J: TRBJ1-6; CDR3: ATMTGGGSPLH
V: TRBV6-4; J: TRBJ2-1; CDR3: ASSPVGDSYNEQF
V: TRBV6-5; J: TRBJ2-7; CDR3: ASRDRGPTSYEQY
V: TRBV6-1; J: TRBJ1-5; CDR3: ASSEAAGGNQPQH
V: TRBV27; J: TRBJ2-7; CDR3: ASSFKRGPSSYEQY
V: TRBV19; J: TRBJ2-5; CDR3: ASSGGRGLQETQY
V: TRBV11-3; J: TRBJ1-1; CDR3: ASSLGQGTGSSEAF
V: TRBV12-3/TRBV12-4; J: TRBJ1-1; CDR3: ASSSQGGTEAF
V: TRBV6-5; J: TRBJ1-2; CDR3: ASSYGEGVGYT
V: TRBV6-1; J: TRBJ1-3; CDR3: ASSEASHLSGNTIY
V: TRBV6-6; J: TRBJ1-2; CDR3: ASIPGGLLYGYT
V: TRBV3-1/TRBV3-2; J: TRBJ1-1; CDR3: ASSQVEGTAEAF
V: TRBV6-6; J: TRBJ2-7; CDR3: ASSYSTDSYEQY
V: TRBV15; J: TRBJ1-5; CDR3: ATSRVIDTQARNQPQH
V: TRBV27; J: TRBJ2-2; CDR3: ASLSVAGAKNTGELF
V: TRBV7-9; J: TRBJ2-3; CDR3: ASSLGLAASTDTQY
V: TRBV5-1; J: TRBJ2-1; CDR3: ASRFGADNEQF
V: TRBV6-5; J: TRBJ1-3; CDR3: GTGVPGNTIY
V: TRBV7-9; J: TRBJ2-1; CDR3: ASSLNSGSSYNEQF
V: TRBV12-3/TRBV12-4; J: TRBJ1-2; CDR3: ASSSGGPYGYT
V: TRBV24-1; J: TRBJ1-2; CDR3: ATSDPAGYPPGYT
V: TRBV6-5; J: TRBJ2-7; CDR3: ASSTRQSAYEQY
V: TRBV2; J: TRBJ2-5; CDR3: ASSDGAGETQY
V: TRBV6-5; J: TRBJ2-7; CDR3: ASSSGFGRSYEQY
V: TRBV6-5; J: TRBJ1-5; CDR3: ASSLAGREPQH
V: TRBV19; J: TRBJ1-1; CDR3: ASSIAGGTEAF
V: TRBV5-1; J: TRBJ2-7; CDR3: ASSQGTGSQDEQY
V: TRBV2; J: TRBJ2-3; CDR3: ASNPGLLPGVGTDTQY
V: TRBV7-8; J: TRBJ1-2; CDR3: ASSLFRRGDYGYT
V: TRBV5-1; J: TRBJ2-5; CDR3: ASSFGLAGGPAETQY
V: TRBV6-5; J: TRBJ1-2; CDR3: ASSSPGQVLGYT
V: TRBV5-1; J: TRBJ1-1; CDR3: ASSFPGNEAF
V: TRBV6-5; J: TRBJ1-4; CDR3: ASSRGGGTNEKLF